This T cell receptor beta chain is from a study of T cells after posttransplantation cyclophosphamide. Here immunoSEQ multiplex PCR was the method, and the copy in TCRdb shows in-frame clones only, minus some. The repertoire consists of some 47,000 clones, with approximately 86% occurring once and the leading ten covering about 2.8%. Per the germline V gene, CDR1 is GTSNPN and CDR2 is SVGIG (reference sequence). J was trimmed by 7 bases and V by 0 bases; bases with no gene match: 3. The CDR3 runs to 14 residues. This sequence was found in a man aged 25 to 40 with a blood cancer, CMV-positive, and with a related stem cell donor. V and J are TRBV30 and TRBJ1-4; 9 positions agree with TRBD1. Input material: PBMCs. The DNA of the CDR3 is TGTGCCTGGAGTGTACGGGACAGGGCTGAAAAACTGTTTTTT. Residues: CAWSVRDRAEKLFF.